One sample yielded the 24 T cell receptor beta chains listed below, sequenced in a study of cytomegalovirus exposure and HLA in healthy donors. The PCR employed 60 Vbeta primers together with 13 Jbeta primers. TCRdb's table, derived via immunoSEQ multiplex PCR, lists solely in-frame clones and lacks some. The sample has about 140,000 clones; 61% are singletons. What was sequenced was PBMCs. All receptors come from a male donor in good health and CMV-seronegative.

The V and J genes are TRBV5-6 and TRBJ1-1; D gene uncertain. Trimming took 3 bases from V and 3 from J, leaving 3 bases between them. The CDR3 length is 11 residues. CDR1 is SGHDT, CDR2 YYEEEE, per germline. The CDR3 coding sequence is TGTGCCAGCAGCTCCTACACTGAAGCTTTCTTT. It encodes CASSSYTEAFF.

J is TRBJ2-1 and V is TRBV7-9; a possible D gene is TRBD2 (7 bases). The CDR3 totals 16 residues. V was cut by 2 bases and J by 8 bases, with 19 bases left in between. In germline, CDR1 is SEHNR, CDR2 FQNEAQ (reference sequence). CDR3 residues: CASSLPWGGPGDEQFF. In nucleotides, the CDR3 is TGTGCCAGCAGCTTACCCTGGGGGGGGCCAGGGGATGAGCAGTTCTTC.

The DNA of the CDR3 is TGTGCCAGCAGCCCGGGGACAGACTCTGGGGCCAACGTCCTGACTTTC. Translating gives CASSPGTDSGANVLTF. The chain combines TRBV7-3 with TRBJ2-6; TRBD1 agrees at 7 bases. V shed 5 bases and J 0 bases; nucleotides not matched to a gene: 4. CDR3 size: 16 residues. The germline V gene encodes CDR1 SGHTA and CDR2 FQGTGA.

This sequence joins TRBV5-1 and TRBJ2-2; D is perhaps TRBD2 (7 bases). The germline CDR1 and CDR2 sequences are SGHRS and YFSETQ. This CDR3 is 15 amino acids long. The ends were cut back, 7 bases at V and 5 bases at J, with 18 bases in the middle. The CDR3 DNA reads TGCGCCAGCCATAGGGGGGGCCTAAAAACCGGGGAGCTGTTTTTT. Its translation: CASHRGGLKTGELFF.

This clone has a handful of counts. The V call is TRBV6-5, the J call TRBJ1-2; D is possibly TRBD1 (6 bases). Trimming cost V 5 bases and J 5 bases, with 18 bases left between them. The CDR3 spans 15 residues. Looked up from germline, CDR1 is MNHEY and CDR2 is SVGAGI. In nucleotides, the CDR3 is TGTGCCAGCAGTCGGAATCGACAGGATACTTATGGCTACACCTTC. Translating it yields CASSRNRQDTYGYTF.

The chain links TRBV5-5 to TRBJ1-5; 8 nucleotides align to TRBD1. Germline CDR1 SGHKS, CDR2 YYEKEE (reference sequence). The CDR3 sequence is 16 residues long. With V trimmed by 1 base and J by 1 base, 4 bases remained unmatched. CDR3 sequence: CASSLSTGVSNQPQHF. CDR3 coding DNA: TGTGCCAGCAGCTTGTCGACAGGGGTCAGCAATCAGCCCCAGCATTTT.

The chain has TRBV5-1 and TRBJ2-3; 8 bases align to TRBD1. The CDR3 runs to 17 residues. The junction had 9 bases not matched to a gene; V was cut back by 0 bases and J by 3 bases. The germline V gene has CDR1 SGHRS and CDR2 YFSETQ. In DNA, the CDR3 is TGCGCCAGCAGCTTGGCCAACGGAGGACAGGGAACAGATACGCAGTATTTT. Its translation is CASSLANGGQGTDTQYF.

This clone has only a few counts. The chain combines TRBV7-6 with TRBJ2-3; a possible D gene is TRBD2 (5 bases). Trimming cost V 6 bases and J 8 bases, with 12 bases left between them. Germline assignment: CDR1 SGHVS and CDR2 FNYEAQ. The CDR3 has 12 residues. As DNA, the CDR3 is TGTGCCAGCAGTCACCTCGCGGGTACGCAGTATTTT. Its protein product is CASSHLAGTQYF.

The genes are TRBV19 and TRBJ1-2; 9 bases fit TRBD1. The length of the CDR3 is 14 residues. Germline CDR1 LNHDA, CDR2 SQIVND (reference sequence). Unmatched junction bases numbered 9, after V lost 4 bases and J lost 9 bases. The DNA of the CDR3 is TGTGCCAGTAGTAGCGGGACAGGGTCTTTGCGCTACACCTTC. This encodes CASSSGTGSLRYTF.

This chain uses TRBV7-6 with TRBJ2-7, with TRBD2 as a possible D gene (7 bases). The germline V and J ends were trimmed by 1 base and 3 bases, with 13 bases remaining between them. CDR3 length equals 15 residues. CDR1 SGHVS and CDR2 FNYEAQ come from the germline V gene. CDR3 sequence: CASSLDGGALYEQYF. The CDR3 nucleotides are TGTGCCAGCAGCTTAGATGGGGGGGCCCTCTACGAGCAGTACTTC.

This chain uses TRBV19 with TRBJ1-6, with D possibly TRBD1 on 5 matching bases. The CDR3 spans 14 residues. The V and J ends lost 7 bases and 9 bases respectively, with 16 bases between them. Germline assignment: CDR1 LNHDA and CDR2 SQIVND (reference sequence). The CDR3 coding sequence is TGTGCCAGTACCCAGGACATTACTTTTTCACCCCTCCACTTT. The encoded protein is CASTQDITFSPLHF.

V and J are TRBV7-6 and TRBJ1-4; 8 bases agree with TRBD1. This CDR3 region has 14 residues. The V and J ends lost 5 bases and 13 bases, in that order; junction bases with no gene match: 12. CDR1 SGHVS and CDR2 FNYEAQ come from the germline V gene. CDR3 nucleotides: TGTGCCAGCAGCGCCGGGACAGGAGGGTGTCGACTGTTTTTT. As protein: CASSAGTGGCRLFF.

The chain has TRBV6-1 and TRBJ2-2; a possible D gene is TRBD1 (6 bases). The germline V gene encodes CDR1 MNHNS and CDR2 SASEGT. The CDR3 sequence is 14 residues long. Trimming took 7 bases from V and 5 from J, leaving 14 bases between them. CDR3 region: CASKIPGETGELFF. The CDR3 DNA reads TGTGCCAGCAAGATACCAGGGGAGACCGGGGAGCTGTTTTTT.

The chain carries TRBV30 and TRBJ2-3, with D maybe TRBD2 (6 bases). The V and J ends lost 4 bases and 8 bases respectively, with 16 bases between them. This CDR3 has 13 amino acids. Germline-derived CDR1 and CDR2 are GTSNPN and SVGIG (reference sequence). This CDR3 is CAWNSGDSGTQYF. CDR3 coding DNA: TGTGCCTGGAATTCGGGGGACTCAGGTACGCAGTATTTT.

Only a few counts were recorded for this clone. This chain connects TRBV12-5 to TRBJ2-7; TRBD1 might be the D (5 bases). The CDR3 covers 13 residues. V was cut by 8 bases and J by 0 bases, with 11 bases left in between. Germline CDR1 reads LGHNT; CDR2 reads FRNRAP. CDR3 residues: CASFGDSSYEQYF. DNA for the CDR3: TGTGCTAGTTTTGGTGACAGCTCCTACGAGCAGTACTTC. Using reference TRBV12-5 and TRBJ2-7 for the parts outside the CDR3, the full variable domain is DARVTQTPRHKVTEMGQEVTMRCQPILGHNTVFWYRQTMMQGLELLAYFRNRAPLDDSGMPKDRFSAEMPDATLATLKIQPSEPRDSAVYFCASFGDSSYEQYFGPGTRLTVT.

The J gene is TRBJ2-3, the V gene TRBV7-3; 10 bases are a match to TRBD2. The V segment lost 0 bases and the J segment 0 bases; nucleotides outside the gene matches: 6. The CDR3 spans 18 residues. Germline V gene data show CDR1 as SGHTA and CDR2 as FQGTGA. CDR3 amino acids: CASSLTYRTSGSTDTQYF. DNA for the CDR3: TGTGCCAGCAGCTTAACGTATAGGACTAGCGGAAGCACAGATACGCAGTATTTT.

This clone was counted only a few times. The gene calls are TRBV19 and TRBJ1-1; possibly TRBD1 for D (6 bases). With 3 bases removed from V and 9 bases from J, the gap between germline ends came to 11 bases. CDR3 length: 12 residues. Germline CDR1 reads LNHDA; CDR2 reads SQIVND (reference sequence). Here the CDR3 DNA reads TGTGCCAGTAGTATGGGGGGGGCGAAAGCTTTCTTT. Amino acids: CASSMGGAKAFF.

This clone has a single count. The CDR3 nucleotides read TGTGCCAGCAGCGTAGCTATCGACTACAATGAGCAGTTCTTC. It translates to CASSVAIDYNEQFF. This chain uses TRBV9 with TRBJ2-1; D uncertain. The CDR3 length is 14 residues. The V gene lost 0 bases and the J gene lost 3 bases, with 7 bases spanning the gap. Germline-derived CDR1 and CDR2 are SGDLS and YYNGEE.

This chain links TRBV6-5 with TRBJ2-7; a possible D gene is TRBD1 (5 bases). Germline V CDR1 and CDR2: MNHEY, SVGAGI. The CDR3 contains 12 residues. Trimming pared 6 bases from V and 4 bases from J, leaving 10 bases between. The CDR3 spells CASRSDSYEQYF. CDR3 bases: TGTGCCAGCAGGTCCGACAGTTACGAGCAGTACTTC.

V usage is TRBV5-6 and J usage is TRBJ1-6; no reliable D call. In germline, CDR1 is SGHDT, CDR2 YYEEEE. Deletions cut 0 bases from V and 6 bases from J, with 7 bases between. CDR3 length equals 14 residues. CDR3 DNA: TGTGCCAGCAGCTTGGTAGAGATTAATTCACCCCTCCACTTT. Encoded protein: CASSLVEINSPLHF.

The CDR3 is CASSQEDRVSYEQYF. Written as DNA, the CDR3 is TGCGCCAGCAGCCAAGAGGACAGGGTCTCCTACGAGCAGTACTTC. The genes are TRBV4-1 and TRBJ2-7, with 8 bases identical to TRBD1. Germline loops: CDR1 MGHRA, CDR2 YSYEKL. The CDR3 spans 15 residues. Losses at the gene ends were 0 bases for V and 0 bases for J; bases not matched to a gene: 1.

This rearrangement joins TRBV19 to TRBJ2-5, with TRBD1 as a possible D gene (5 bases). The CDR3 is made up of 15 amino acids. The germline gives CDR1 LNHDA, CDR2 SQIVND (reference sequence). Trimming removed 7 bases from V and 3 bases from J, with 18 bases in between. The CDR3 coding sequence is TGTGCCAGTACCCTTTTTGTTGGGGCAGAAGAGACCCAGTACTTC. It codes for CASTLFVGAEETQYF.

This clone appeared once. The chain recombines TRBV7-2 with TRBJ1-5, with 7 bases identical to TRBD1. Germline V CDR1 and CDR2: SGHTA, FQGNSA. The CDR3 is 15 residues long. J lost 5 bases, V lost 5 bases, and 9 bases had no gene match. CDR3 in amino acids: CASSRTGVMDQPQHF. CDR3 DNA sequence: TGTGCCAGCAGCAGAACAGGGGTTATGGATCAGCCCCAGCATTTT. The complete variable domain, with remaining parts taken from reference TRBV7-2 and TRBJ1-5, reads GAGVSQSPSNKVTEKGKDVELRCDPISGHTALYWYRQSLGQGLEFLIYFQGNSAPDKSGLPSDRFSAERTGGSVSTLTIQRTQQEDSAVYLCASSRTGVMDQPQHFGDGTRLSIL.

This sequence joins TRBV7-9 and TRBJ2-1, with D perhaps matching TRBD1 (6 bases). V was trimmed by 4 bases and J by 0 bases, leaving 13 bases between them. Per germline, CDR1 SEHNR and CDR2 FQNEAQ (reference sequence). CDR3 length equals 16 residues. In nucleotides, the CDR3 is TGTGCCAGCAGCTCAACGGACAGAGGCTCCTACAATGAGCAGTTCTTC. Encoded protein: CASSSTDRGSYNEQFF.